One and the same sample provided the 29 T cell receptor beta chains below, sequenced in a study of shared clonotypes between healthy human individuals. The table came from immunoSEQ multiplex PCR; TCRdb's copy has only in-frame clones and leaves some out. This repertoire shows about 2.4 million clones, roughly nine tenths found once; its top ten account for over 0.12%. The specimen sequenced was naive CD4+ T cells sorted from blood. Subset indicated: CD45RA+ positively selected. The receptors were gathered from a man aged 18 to 30 in good health.

The rearrangement uses TRBV25-1 and TRBJ2-7; 7 bases line up with TRBD1. Germline assignment: CDR1 MGHDK and CDR2 SYGVNS. With V trimmed by 7 bases and J by 0 bases, 6 bases remained unmatched. There are 14 residues in the CDR3. As DNA, the CDR3 is TGTGCCAGCACCCCCGGGACAGACTCCTACGAGCAGTACTTC. Translated, it gives CASTPGTDSYEQYF.

The chain joins TRBV29-1 to TRBJ2-3, with no clear D. Germline CDR1 SQVTM, CDR2 ANQGSEA. This CDR3 is 12 amino acids long. The V end was cut by 7 bases, the J end by 2 bases, with 10 bases between. In nucleotides, the CDR3 is TGCAGCGCCGAGGAAAACACAGATACGCAGTATTTT. It translates to CSAEENTDTQYF.

Comments on this clone: Additional DNA sequences in this sample encode the identical CDR3. J is TRBJ1-4 and V is TRBV7-9; TRBD1 might be the D (5 bases). This CDR3 spans 15 amino acids. CDR1 SEHNR and CDR2 FQNEAQ come from the germline V gene (reference sequence). With 3 bases removed from V and 0 bases from J, the gap between germline ends came to 8 bases. The DNA of the CDR3 is TGTGCCAGCAGCTTGGGACGGGCAACTAATGAAAAACTGTTTTTT. Its protein is CASSLGRATNEKLFF. Looking up the rest from reference TRBV7-9 and TRBJ1-4 gives the full variable domain: DTGVSQNPRHKITKRGQNVTFRCDPISEHNRLYWYRQTLGQGPEFLTYFQNEAQLEKSRLLSDRFSAERPKGSFSTLEIQRTEQGDSAMYLCASSLGRATNEKLFFGSGTQLSVL.

Concerning this clone: This same CDR3 is encoded by further DNA sequences in the sample. The chain recombines TRBV5-1 with TRBJ2-4; 7 nucleotides agree with TRBD2. J was trimmed by 0 bases and V by 3 bases; bases with no gene match: 3. Germline lookup yields CDR1 SGHRS and CDR2 YFSETQ. The CDR3 covers 15 residues. The CDR3 sequence is CASSSGGLAKNIQYF. The CDR3 bases are TGCGCCAGCAGCTCGGGAGGCTTAGCCAAAAACATTCAGTACTTC.

V and J are TRBV9 and TRBJ2-6; TRBD1 might be the D (5 bases). Trimming stripped 6 bases from V and 2 bases from J, with 12 bases between. The CDR3 totals 15 residues. Germline CDR1 is SGDLS and CDR2 is YYNGEE. The chain's CDR3 is CASNLRVTGANVLTF. The DNA for the CDR3 is TGTGCCAGCAACCTCAGGGTTACTGGGGCCAACGTCCTGACTTTC. The variable domain in full, completed from reference TRBV9 and TRBJ2-6, reads DSGVTQTPKHLITATGQRVTLRCSPRSGDLSVYWYQQSLDQGLQFLIQYYNGEERAKGNILERFSAQQFPDLHSELNLSSLELGDSALYFCASNLRVTGANVLTFGAGSRLTVL.

The gene calls are TRBV6-6 and TRBJ2-1, with unresolved D. Germline-derived CDR1 and CDR2 are MNHNY and SVGAGI (reference sequence). The CDR3 extends over 15 amino acids. Trimming shortened V by 2 bases and J by 6 bases, and 14 bases separated the two germline ends. CDR3 amino acids: CASSYGQISSNEQFF. CDR3 in DNA: TGTGCCAGCAGTTACGGTCAAATTTCTTCCAATGAGCAGTTCTTC.

The chain combines TRBV28 with TRBJ1-5; TRBD1 agrees at 7 bases. V shed 1 base and J 3 bases; nucleotides not matched to a gene: 6. The V gene's germline CDR1 is MDHEN and CDR2 SYDVKM. The CDR3 is 16 residues long. CDR3 protein: CASSLLAGGINQPQHF. CDR3 sequence (DNA): TGTGCCAGCAGTTTATTGGCAGGGGGTATCAATCAGCCCCAGCATTTT.

The V gene is TRBV7-2, the J gene TRBJ2-7; the match to TRBD1 covers 7 bases. This CDR3 spans 14 amino acids. V gave up 6 bases and J gave up 0 bases; unmatched junction bases: 5. Germline assignment: CDR1 SGHTA and CDR2 FQGNSA. This chain's CDR3 is CASRPGTDSYEQYF. The CDR3 coding sequence is TGTGCCAGCAGACCCGGGACAGACTCCTACGAGCAGTACTTC. The complete variable domain, with remaining parts taken from reference TRBV7-2 and TRBJ2-7, reads GAGVSQSPSNKVTEKGKDVELRCDPISGHTALYWYRQSLGQGLEFLIYFQGNSAPDKSGLPSDRFSAERTGGSVSTLTIQRTQQEDSAVYLCASRPGTDSYEQYFGPGTRLTVT.

The chain employs TRBV2 and TRBJ1-1, with TRBD1 matching over 7 bases. CDR1 is SNHLY, CDR2 FYNNEI, per germline. The CDR3 is 17 amino acids. V shed 7 bases, J shed 0 bases, and the junction held 14 bases outside the gene matches. The CDR3 protein is CASTREGIRGMNTEAFF. In nucleotides, the CDR3 is TGTGCCAGCACCCGAGAGGGGATCAGGGGGATGAACACTGAAGCTTTCTTT. The full variable domain, with the rest looked up from reference TRBV2 and TRBJ1-1, is EPEVTQTPSHQVTQMGQEVILRCVPISNHLYFYWYRQILGQKVEFLVSFYNNEISEKSEIFDDQFSVERPDGSNFTLKIRSTKLEDSAMYFCASTREGIRGMNTEAFFGQGTRLTVV.

This chain links TRBV7-9 with TRBJ1-1, with a possible D match to TRBD1 (6 bases). With 1 base removed from V and 11 bases from J, the gap between germline ends came to 14 bases. Germline values: CDR1 SEHNR, CDR2 FQNEAQ (reference sequence). CDR3 length equals 13 residues. The CDR3: CASSLDVGGQAFF. The CDR3 nucleotides read TGTGCCAGCAGCTTAGACGTGGGGGGGCAGGCTTTCTTT.

The V call is TRBV7-8, the J call TRBJ1-4; perhaps TRBD1 as D (6 bases). Looked up from germline, CDR1 is SGHVS and CDR2 is FQNEAQ. V lost 0 bases to trimming and J lost 4 bases, with 12 bases between them. This CDR3 is 16 amino acids long. The CDR3 loop is CASSLALGGINEKLFF. CDR3 bases: TGTGCCAGCAGCTTAGCGCTAGGGGGGATTAATGAAAAACTGTTTTTT.

This clone was seen just once. This chain links TRBV2 with TRBJ2-2; possible D gene TRBD1, 7 bases. Trimming took 6 bases from V and 8 from J, leaving 16 bases between them. Germline loops: CDR1 SNHLY, CDR2 FYNNEI. The CDR3 has 14 residues. The CDR3, as DNA: TGTGCCAGCAGCAGGGGGGTGGTCTCTGGGGAGCTGTTTTTT. This translates into CASSRGVVSGELFF.

The V and J genes are TRBV5-4 and TRBJ2-3; 12 bases are shared with TRBD2. There are 18 residues in the CDR3. V shed 2 bases, J shed 3 bases, and the junction held 10 bases outside the gene matches. From germline, CDR1 is SGHNT and CDR2 YYREEE (reference sequence). CDR3 loop: CASSFRRLAGGQTDTQYF. The CDR3, as DNA: TGTGCCAGCAGCTTTCGAAGGCTAGCGGGGGGGCAAACAGATACGCAGTATTTT.

J is TRBJ2-7 and V is TRBV5-1; TRBD1 matches at 8 bases. The CDR3 loop spans 16 amino acids. V lost 0 bases to trimming and J lost 4 bases; unmatched junction nucleotides: 9. Germline V gives CDR1 SGHRS, CDR2 YFSETQ. As DNA, the CDR3 is TGCGCCAGCAGCTTGGGGTCGGCAGGGGGCTTGTACGAGCAGTACTTC. Protein: CASSLGSAGGLYEQYF. The entire variable domain, with the rest obtained from reference TRBV5-1 and TRBJ2-7, is as follows: KAGVTQTPRYLIKTRGQQVTLSCSPISGHRSVSWYQQTPGQGLQFLFEYFSETQRNKGNFPGRFSGRQFSNSRSEMNVSTLELGDSALYLCASSLGSAGGLYEQYFGPGTRLTVT.

This sequence joins TRBV27 and TRBJ2-1; 8 positions agree with TRBD2. In germline, CDR1 is MNHEY, CDR2 SMNVEV (reference sequence). CDR3 size: 16 residues. Trimming cost V 5 bases and J 3 bases; bases outside gene matches: 9. The CDR3 sequence is CASSPLSGGYYNEQFF. As DNA, the CDR3 is TGTGCCAGCAGTCCTTTGAGCGGGGGTTACTACAATGAGCAGTTCTTC.

The V gene is TRBV19, the J gene TRBJ2-7; 9 bases agree with TRBD1. CDR1 is LNHDA, CDR2 SQIVND, per germline (reference sequence). This CDR3 region has 13 residues. V was pared by 6 bases and J by 9 bases, with 9 bases of the junction left unmatched. The CDR3 DNA follows: TGTGCCAGTAGCCCGGGACAGGGTGTCTCGCAGTACTTC. Residues: CASSPGQGVSQYF.

The chain joins TRBV7-6 to TRBJ2-5; D not certain. Germline CDR1 SGHVS, CDR2 FNYEAQ. This CDR3 has 13 residues. V dropped 5 bases and J dropped 5 bases, with 12 bases sitting between them. The CDR3 loop is CASSHGSFETQYF. The DNA of the CDR3 is TGTGCCAGCAGCCATGGGTCTTTTGAGACCCAGTACTTC.

The V gene is TRBV5-6, the J gene TRBJ1-6, with 7 positions matching TRBD1. V trimming: 4 bases; J trimming: 7 bases; junction bases outside the gene matches: 14. The CDR3 loop spans 17 amino acids. In germline, CDR1 is SGHDT, CDR2 YYEEEE. CDR3 nucleotides: TGTGCCAGCAGCAAGCAGGGGGAACGACTTGGGAATTCACCCCTCCACTTT. Its translation: CASSKQGERLGNSPLHF.

This clone was counted a single time. The rearrangement joins TRBV12-5 to TRBJ2-7, with TRBD2 identical over 7 bases. The V gene end was trimmed by 0 bases and the J gene end by 2 bases; junction bases not matched to a gene: 10. This CDR3 is built from 17 residues. The V gene's germline CDR1 is LGHNT and CDR2 FRNRAP. The CDR3 reads CASGLVRGGVFAYEQYF. In DNA form, the CDR3 reads TGTGCTAGTGGTTTGGTACGGGGAGGGGTTTTCGCCTACGAGCAGTACTTC.

The chain recombines TRBV29-1 with TRBJ2-7; the match to TRBD1 covers 7 bases. V shed 6 bases, J shed 1 base, and the junction held 3 bases outside the gene matches. The CDR3 totals 12 residues. From germline, CDR1 is SQVTM and CDR2 ANQGSEA. This CDR3 is CSVGQKSYEQYF. As DNA, the CDR3 is TGCAGCGTGGGACAGAAATCCTACGAGCAGTACTTC.

The J gene is TRBJ1-1, the V gene TRBV19; no clear D gene. Germline V CDR1 and CDR2: LNHDA, SQIVND (reference sequence). This CDR3 has 18 amino acids. Trimming removed 3 bases at V and 1 base at J, with 21 bases between. The CDR3 loop is CASSIRGGTLSPNTEAFF. CDR3 sequence (DNA): TGTGCCAGTAGTATTCGAGGAGGCACCTTGTCACCGAACACTGAAGCTTTCTTT.

This clone was found a few times. CDR3 region: CASREGTGYYEQYF. The CDR3 DNA is TGTGCCAGCAGGGAAGGGACAGGGTACTACGAGCAGTACTTC. V and J are TRBV27 and TRBJ2-7; 9 nucleotides align to TRBD1. The germline CDR1 and CDR2 sequences are MNHEY and SMNVEV (reference sequence). CDR3 length: 14 amino acids. The junction had 6 bases not matched to a gene; V was cut back by 6 bases and J by 3 bases.

CDR3 region: CASSFGRLNYGYTF. Written as DNA, the CDR3 is TGTGCCAGCAGCTTCGGGCGGCTTAACTATGGCTACACCTTC. This chain links TRBV5-8 with TRBJ1-2; D unresolved. CDR3 length: 14 residues. Germline V gene lookup returns CDR1 SGHTS and CDR2 YDEGEE. With 2 bases removed from V and 1 base from J, the gap between germline ends came to 9 bases.

The V and J genes are TRBV4-1 and TRBJ2-7, with 8 bases aligning to TRBD2. The germline V gene has CDR1 MGHRA and CDR2 YSYEKL. V lost 4 bases to trimming and J lost 0 bases; unmatched junction nucleotides: 8. This CDR3 comprises 16 residues. The CDR3 DNA reads as TGCGCCAGCAGCCTGTTAGCGGGGCCTCTCTCCTACGAGCAGTACTTC. This gives the protein CASSLLAGPLSYEQYF.

The rearrangement joins TRBV5-6 to TRBJ1-5, with D tentatively TRBD1 (6 bases). Germline V gene sequence: CDR1 SGHDT, CDR2 YYEEEE. Trimming took off 4 bases at V and 5 bases at J, with 22 bases between the two ends. The CDR3 sequence is 17 residues long. The CDR3 nucleotides read TGTGCCAGCAGCCTGGAGGGGGAGGGGGGAGAGGATCAGCCCCAGCATTTT. Translation gives CASSLEGEGGEDQPQHF.

The V and J genes are TRBV19 and TRBJ1-6, with 7 positions matching TRBD1. The CDR3 length is 15 residues. Trimming took 7 bases from V and 8 from J; bases not matched to a gene: 11. Germline V gene data show CDR1 as LNHDA and CDR2 as SQIVND (reference sequence). CDR3 sequence reads: CASNTWTGGDSPLHF. As DNA, the CDR3 is TGTGCCAGTAACACGTGGACAGGAGGGGATTCACCCCTCCACTTT.

The chain has TRBV30 and TRBJ2-2, with D perhaps assigned TRBD1 or TRBD2 (6 bases each). The germline V gene has CDR1 GTSNPN and CDR2 SVGIG (reference sequence). Trimming stripped 3 bases from V and 7 bases from J, with 12 bases between. This CDR3 has 13 amino acids. CDR3 bases: TGTGCCTGGAGCTGGGGGGCTGGCGGGGAGCTGTTTTTT. It specifies CAWSWGAGGELFF.

For this clone: The sample contains more than one DNA sequence encoding this CDR3. The chain joins TRBV5-6 to TRBJ2-1; D is tentatively TRBD1 or TRBD2 (5 bases each). The V gene's germline CDR1 is SGHDT and CDR2 YYEEEE. The CDR3 is made up of 15 amino acids. The V and J ends lost 0 bases and 0 bases respectively, with 7 bases between them. The CDR3 nucleotides are TGTGCCAGCAGCTTGGGGGGGTCCTCCTACAATGAGCAGTTCTTC. Translation gives CASSLGGSSYNEQFF. Variable domain in full (rest from reference TRBV5-6 and TRBJ2-1): DAGVTQSPTHLIKTRGQQVTLRCSPKSGHDTVSWYQQALGQGPQFIFQYYEEEERQRGNFPDRFSGHQFPNYSSELNVNALLLGDSALYLCASSLGGSSYNEQFFGPGTRLTVL.

The V call is TRBV29-1, the J call TRBJ2-3; D is unclear. The CDR3 runs 12 residues. Germline V gene data show CDR1 as SQVTM and CDR2 as ANQGSEA. V was clipped by 4 bases and J by 2 bases, with 7 bases between them. This chain's CDR3 is CSVGRNTDTQYF. DNA for the CDR3: TGCAGCGTTGGGCGCAACACAGATACGCAGTATTTT.